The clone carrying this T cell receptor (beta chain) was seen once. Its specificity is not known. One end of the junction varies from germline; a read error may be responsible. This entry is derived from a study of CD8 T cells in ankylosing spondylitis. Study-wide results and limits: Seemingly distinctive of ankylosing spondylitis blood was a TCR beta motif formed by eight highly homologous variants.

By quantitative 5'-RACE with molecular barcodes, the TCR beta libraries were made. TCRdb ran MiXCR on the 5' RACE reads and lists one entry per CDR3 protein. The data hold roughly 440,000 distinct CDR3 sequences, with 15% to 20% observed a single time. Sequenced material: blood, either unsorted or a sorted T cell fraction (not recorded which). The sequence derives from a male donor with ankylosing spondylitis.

The CDR3 is CASSNSLGELVF. The CDR3 DNA reads TGTGCCAGCAGCAACAGCCTGGGGGAGCTGGTTTTT. V gene TRBV9 combines with J gene TRBJ2-2; D is perhaps TRBD1 or TRBD2 (5 bases each). The CDR3 is 12 amino acids. Per the germline V gene, CDR1 is SGDLS and CDR2 is YYNGEE.